One sample yielded the 6 T cell receptor beta chains listed below, sequenced in a study of blood T cell repertoires in COVID-19. The data were produced by immunoSEQ multiplex PCR, yet TCRdb's version contains in-frame clones alone and is incomplete. The sample has about 120,000 clones; 70% to 90% are singletons. The sample consisted of peripheral blood. These receptors all come from a man aged 25 to 45 with acute or convalescent COVID-19.

This sequence joins TRBV27 and TRBJ1-6; D might be TRBD1 (6 bases). The CDR3 totals 14 residues. Looked up from germline, CDR1 is MNHEY and CDR2 is SMNVEV (reference sequence). The V end was cut by 5 bases, the J end by 7 bases, with 12 bases between. This CDR3 reads CASSAHRDNSPLHF. The CDR3 DNA sequence: TGTGCCAGCAGTGCTCACAGGGACAATTCACCCCTCCACTTT.

The CDR3 protein is CASGYSRGRDRETQYF. CDR3 bases: TGCGCCAGCGGTTACTCTCGCGGGAGGGATAGGGAGACCCAGTACTTC. This chain links TRBV5-1 with TRBJ2-5, with 9 nucleotides matching TRBD2. Germline V gives CDR1 SGHRS, CDR2 YFSETQ. After removal of 7 bases from V and 5 bases from J, the junction contained 15 bases not matched to a gene. The CDR3 sequence is 16 residues long.

This clone showed up just once. The chain is built from TRBV11-3 and TRBJ2-1, with D perhaps TRBD2 (6 bases). Per germline, CDR1 SGHNT and CDR2 YENEEA. This CDR3 region has 12 residues. V shed 6 bases and J shed 7 bases, with 10 bases lying between them. The CDR3 loop is CASSRDLNEQFF. The CDR3 DNA follows: TGTGCCAGCAGTCGGGACTTAAATGAGCAGTTCTTC.

This chain joins TRBV9 and TRBJ1-6, with D uncertain. This CDR3 region has 14 residues. The V and J ends lost 0 bases and 7 bases respectively, with 8 bases between them. Germline V gives CDR1 SGDLS, CDR2 YYNGEE. CDR3 DNA sequence: TGTGCCAGCAGCGTAGTGGTCAGAAATTCACCCCTCCACTTT. It is translated as CASSVVVRNSPLHF.

In its sample, this clone was seen a few times. The chain recombines TRBV19 with TRBJ2-1; D is perhaps TRBD1 (6 bases). Per the germline V gene, CDR1 is LNHDA and CDR2 is SQIVND (reference sequence). The CDR3 is made up of 14 amino acids. The V gene lost 4 bases and the J gene lost 7 bases, with 14 bases spanning the gap. The CDR3 is CASSNQGSRNEQFF. CDR3 bases: TGTGCCAGTAGTAACCAGGGGTCAAGGAATGAGCAGTTCTTC. Based on the CDR3 plus reference TRBV19 and TRBJ2-1, the full variable domain is DGGITQSPKYLFRKEGQNVTLSCEQNLNHDAMYWYRQDPGQGLRLIYYSQIVNDFQKGDIAEGYSVSREKKESFPLTVTSAQKNPTAFYLCASSNQGSRNEQFFGPGTRLTVL.

The V gene is TRBV7-2, the J gene TRBJ2-5, with a weak D call TRBD1 (5 bases). The germline V gene has CDR1 SGHTA and CDR2 FQGNSA. The CDR3 sequence is 13 residues long. Trimming shortened V by 2 bases and J by 3 bases, and 7 bases separated the two germline ends. The DNA of the CDR3 is TGTGCCAGCAGCTTACGCAGGGAAGAGACCCAGTACTTC. This gives the protein CASSLRREETQYF.